The entry that follows covers one T cell receptor (beta chain) sequence. The antigen remains unidentified. Making use of molecular barcodes, quantitative 5'-RACE generated TCR beta libraries. TCRdb reprocessed the 5' RACE reads with MiXCR, giving one entry per CDR3 protein. The sample lists around 340,000 distinct CDR3 sequences, roughly 15% occurring once. The data originate from a study of CD8 T cells in ankylosing spondylitis. Study-level points and caveats: Clones linked to disease, bearing a CD8+ phenotype, were relatively rare in peripheral blood. Previously reported in reactive arthritis synovial fluid and blood were some of the motif variants. Seemingly characteristic of ankylosing spondylitis blood was a TCR beta motif consisting of several highly homologous variants.

This TCR was sampled from a male donor with ankylosing spondylitis or in good health (not recorded which). The sample taken for sequencing was blood, either unsorted or a sorted T cell fraction (not recorded which).

The CDR3: CASSRDFVGEQYF. The CDR3 bases are TGTGCCAGCAGCCGGGACTTTGTCGGCGAGCAGTACTTC. The chain uses TRBV7-9 and TRBJ2-7; a possible D gene is TRBD2 (6 bases). CDR1 is SEHNR, CDR2 FQNEAQ, per germline (reference sequence). The CDR3 spans 13 residues. Trimming pared 5 bases from V and 6 bases from J, leaving 14 bases between.